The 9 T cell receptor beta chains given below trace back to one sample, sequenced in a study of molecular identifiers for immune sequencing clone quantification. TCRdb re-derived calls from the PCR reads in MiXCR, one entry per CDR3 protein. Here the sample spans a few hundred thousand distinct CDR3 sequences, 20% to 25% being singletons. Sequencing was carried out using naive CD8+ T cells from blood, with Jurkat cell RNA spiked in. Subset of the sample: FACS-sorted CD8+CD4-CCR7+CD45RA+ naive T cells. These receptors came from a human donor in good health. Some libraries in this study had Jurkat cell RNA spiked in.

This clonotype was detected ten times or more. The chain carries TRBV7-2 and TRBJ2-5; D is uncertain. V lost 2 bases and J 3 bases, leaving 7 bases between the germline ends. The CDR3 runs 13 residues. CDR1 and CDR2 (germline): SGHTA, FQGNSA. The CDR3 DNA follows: TGTGCCAGCAGCTTATCGGACGAAGAGACCCAGTACTTC. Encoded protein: CASSLSDEETQYF.

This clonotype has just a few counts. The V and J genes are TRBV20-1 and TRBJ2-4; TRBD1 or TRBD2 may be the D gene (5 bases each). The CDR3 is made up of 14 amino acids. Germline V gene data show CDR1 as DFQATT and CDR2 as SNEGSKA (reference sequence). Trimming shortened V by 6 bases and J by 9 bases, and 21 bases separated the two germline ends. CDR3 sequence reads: CSARALVGEAIQYF. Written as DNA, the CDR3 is TGCAGTGCCAGGGCCTTAGTGGGAGAGGCCATTCAGTACTTC.

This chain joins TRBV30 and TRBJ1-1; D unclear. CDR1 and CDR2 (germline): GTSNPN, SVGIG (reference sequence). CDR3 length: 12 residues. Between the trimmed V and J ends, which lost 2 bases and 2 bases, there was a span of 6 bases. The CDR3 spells CAWSFGNTEAFF. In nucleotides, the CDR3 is TGTGCCTGGAGTTTCGGTAACACTGAAGCTTTCTTT. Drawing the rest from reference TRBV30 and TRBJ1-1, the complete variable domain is SQTIHQWPATLVQPVGSPLSLECTVEGTSNPNLYWYRQAAGRGLQLLFYSVGIGQISSEVPQNLSASRPQDRQFILSSKKLLLSDSGFYLCAWSFGNTEAFFGQGTRLTVV.

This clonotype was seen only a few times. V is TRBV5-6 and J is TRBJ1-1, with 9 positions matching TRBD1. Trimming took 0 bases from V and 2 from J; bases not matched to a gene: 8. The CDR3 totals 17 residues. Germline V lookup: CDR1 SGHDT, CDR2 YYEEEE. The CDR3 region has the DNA TGTGCCAGCAGCTTGGACTGGGGGACAGGGATAAACACTGAAGCTTTCTTT. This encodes CASSLDWGTGINTEAFF.

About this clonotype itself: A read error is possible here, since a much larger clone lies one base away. The CDR3 DNA follows: TGTGCCAGCAGTCAAAACACTCAGTACTTC. Amino acids: CASSQNTQYF. This chain connects TRBV6-2 or TRBV6-3 to TRBJ2-4; D call uncertain. The length of the CDR3 is 10 residues. The germline gives CDR1 MNHEY, CDR2 SVGEGT.

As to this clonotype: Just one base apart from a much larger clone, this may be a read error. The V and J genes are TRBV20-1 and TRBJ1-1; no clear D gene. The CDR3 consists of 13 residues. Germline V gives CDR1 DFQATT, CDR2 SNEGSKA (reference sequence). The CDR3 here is CSASEWENTEASF. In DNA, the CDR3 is TGCAGTGCTAGTGAATGGGAGAACACTGAAGCTTCCTTT.

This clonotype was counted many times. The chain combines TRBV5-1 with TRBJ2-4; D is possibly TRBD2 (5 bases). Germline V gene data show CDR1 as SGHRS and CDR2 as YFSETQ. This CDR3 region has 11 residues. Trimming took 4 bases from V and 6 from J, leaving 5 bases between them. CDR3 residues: CASSAGNIQYF. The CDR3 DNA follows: TGCGCCAGCAGCGCGGGAAACATTCAGTACTTC.

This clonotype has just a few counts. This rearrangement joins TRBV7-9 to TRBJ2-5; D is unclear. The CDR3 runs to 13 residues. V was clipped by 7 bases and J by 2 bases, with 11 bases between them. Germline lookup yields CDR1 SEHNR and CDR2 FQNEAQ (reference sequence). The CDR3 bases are TGTGCCAGCAAGTGGGCAGAGCAAGAGACCCAGTACTTC. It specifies CASKWAEQETQYF. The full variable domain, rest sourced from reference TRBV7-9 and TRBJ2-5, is DTGVSQNPRHKITKRGQNVTFRCDPISEHNRLYWYRQTLGQGPEFLTYFQNEAQLEKSRLLSDRFSAERPKGSFSTLEIQRTEQGDSAMYLCASKWAEQETQYFGPGTRLLVL.

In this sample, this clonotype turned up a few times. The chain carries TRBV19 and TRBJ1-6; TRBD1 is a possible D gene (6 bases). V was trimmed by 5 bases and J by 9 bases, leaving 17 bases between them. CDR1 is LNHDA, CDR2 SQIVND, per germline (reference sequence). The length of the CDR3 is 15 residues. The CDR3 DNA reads TGTGCCAGTAGTGCCGAAAACAGGGTTGGTTCACCCCTCCACTTT. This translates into CASSAENRVGSPLHF.